These T cell receptor beta chains were read from a single sample in a study of identical twins. Using its own MiXCR run on the 5' RACE reads, TCRdb lists one record per CDR3 protein. The sample contains 650,000 to 800,000 distinct CDR3 sequences, over 8.5% of which appear only once. These data are also associated with another study on yellow fever vaccine responses in identical twins.

Sequences were obtained from PBMCs. The source is a woman younger than 30 in good health. CDR3s include the opening cysteine and the closing phenylalanine or tryptophan. Each record gives: clone size, D gene, V gene, J gene, CDR3 protein, CDR3 DNA. The D gene is left open where the match is weak. Size values are once, few and many counts, or a class for expanded clones, and some rows have none.

clone_size: .
d_call: TRBD2
v_call: TRBV20-1
j_call: TRBJ2-1
cdr3_aa: CSAGKGLAYEQFF
cdr3_nt: TGCAGTGCTGGTAAAGGACTAGCTTATGAGCAGTTCTTC

clone_size: .
d_call: .
v_call: TRBV5-1
j_call: TRBJ1-1
cdr3_aa: CASSLGTRLTPRDTEAFF
cdr3_nt: TGCGCCAGCAGCTTAGGGACACGGCTCACTCCCAGGGACACTGAAGCTTTCTTT

clone_size: .
d_call: TRBD1
v_call: TRBV7-6
j_call: TRBJ2-1
cdr3_aa: CASSLALSVGTGGYNEQFF
cdr3_nt: TGTGCCAGCAGCTTAGCGCTATCGGTAGGGACAGGGGGGTACAATGAGCAGTTCTTC

clone_size: many
d_call: .
v_call: TRBV10-3
j_call: TRBJ2-3
cdr3_aa: CAITAGDFTDTQYF
cdr3_nt: TGTGCCATCACGGCAGGAGATTTCACAGATACGCAGTATTTT

clone_size: few
d_call: TRBD1
v_call: TRBV24-1
j_call: TRBJ2-2
cdr3_aa: CATSSGTGVPGELFF
cdr3_nt: TGTGCCACCAGTTCCGGGACAGGTGTCCCCGGGGAGCTGTTTTTT

clone_size: .
d_call: .
v_call: TRBV6-2/TRBV6-3
j_call: TRBJ2-5
cdr3_aa: CASSYSAQQETQYF
cdr3_nt: TGTGCCAGCAGTTACTCGGCACAACAAGAGACCCAGTACTTC

clone_size: many
d_call: TRBD1
v_call: TRBV24-1
j_call: TRBJ2-1
cdr3_aa: CATRGQEDYNEQFF
cdr3_nt: TGTGCCACCCGCGGACAGGAAGATTACAATGAGCAGTTCTTC

clone_size: .
d_call: .
v_call: TRBV27
j_call: TRBJ2-7
cdr3_aa: CASSLFQGSEQYF
cdr3_nt: TGTGCCAGCAGTTTATTTCAGGGGTCCGAGCAGTACTTC

clone_size: .
d_call: .
v_call: TRBV20-1
j_call: TRBJ2-7
cdr3_aa: CSASSPSYEQYF
cdr3_nt: TGCAGTGCTAGCTCTCCATCCTACGAGCAGTACTTC

clone_size: .
d_call: TRBD2
v_call: TRBV7-2
j_call: TRBJ2-1
cdr3_aa: CGSGGSGEQFF
cdr3_nt: TGTGGGTCGGGAGGTAGCGGTGAGCAGTTCTTC

clone_size: .
d_call: TRBD2
v_call: TRBV15
j_call: TRBJ2-3
cdr3_aa: CATSNSAGRSTDTQYF
cdr3_nt: TGTGCCACCAGCAACTCAGCGGGGAGGTCTACAGATACGCAGTATTTT

clone_size: few
d_call: TRBD2
v_call: TRBV3-1
j_call: TRBJ2-7
cdr3_aa: CASSHPSGGLSREQYF
cdr3_nt: TGTGCCAGCAGCCACCCCAGCGGGGGCCTGTCGCGCGAGCAGTACTTC

clone_size: many
d_call: TRBD2
v_call: TRBV6-1
j_call: TRBJ2-7
cdr3_aa: CASRFASGYEQYF
cdr3_nt: TGTGCCAGCAGATTTGCTAGCGGCTACGAGCAGTACTTC

clone_size: .
d_call: .
v_call: TRBV4-3
j_call: TRBJ2-7
cdr3_aa: CASSQGVTKPDLSYEQYF
cdr3_nt: TGCGCCAGCAGCCAAGGAGTGACGAAGCCCGACCTCTCCTACGAGCAGTACTTC